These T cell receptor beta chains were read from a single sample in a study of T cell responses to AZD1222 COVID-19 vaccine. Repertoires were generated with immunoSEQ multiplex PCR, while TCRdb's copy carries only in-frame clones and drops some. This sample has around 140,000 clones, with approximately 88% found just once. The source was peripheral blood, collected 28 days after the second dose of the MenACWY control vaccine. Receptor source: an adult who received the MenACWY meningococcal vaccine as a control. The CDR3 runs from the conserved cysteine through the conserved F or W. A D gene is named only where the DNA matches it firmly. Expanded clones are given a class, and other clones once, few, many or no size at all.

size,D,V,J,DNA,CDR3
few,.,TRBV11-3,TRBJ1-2,TGTGCCAGCAGCATTCAGGGACACTATGGCTACACCTTC,CASSIQGHYGYTF
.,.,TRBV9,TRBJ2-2,TGTGCCAGCAGTACCGGGGGGCCGAGAACCGGGGAGCTGTTTTTT,CASSTGGPRTGELFF
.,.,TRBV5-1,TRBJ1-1,TGCGCCAGCAGCGAGGGACCTGACACTGAAGCTTTCTTT,CASSEGPDTEAFF
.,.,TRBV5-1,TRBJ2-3,TGCGCCAGCTGTAGCGGAGGAACTGGAGGGAATACGCAGTATTTT,CASCSGGTGGNTQYF
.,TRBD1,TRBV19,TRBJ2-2,TGTGCCAGTAGTGTTCGACAGGGGGTCGCCGGGGAGCTGTTTTTT,CASSVRQGVAGELFF
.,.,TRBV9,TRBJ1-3,TGTGCCAGCAGCGCCCAGGGTCGCTCTGGAAACACCATATATTTT,CASSAQGRSGNTIYF
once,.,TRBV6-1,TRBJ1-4,TGTGCCAGCAGTGAAGCTGTTCCGGGGCGAACACCAACAACTAATGAAAAACTGTTTTTT,CASSEAVPGRTPTTNEKLFF
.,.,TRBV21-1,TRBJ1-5,TGTGCCAGCATAAGGCGGCAGGGAAGGGGTCAGCCCCAGCATTTT,CASIRRQGRGQPQHF
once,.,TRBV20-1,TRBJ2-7,TGCAGTGCTAGTCACAGGGCGACCTACGAGCAGTACTTC,CSASHRATYEQYF
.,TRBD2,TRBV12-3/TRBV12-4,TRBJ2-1,TGTGCCAGCAGAACGACTAGCGGTAATGAGCAGTTCTTC,CASRTTSGNEQFF
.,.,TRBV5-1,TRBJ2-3,TGCGCCAGCAGCTTGACATCTAGCACAGATACGCAGTATTTT,CASSLTSSTDTQYF
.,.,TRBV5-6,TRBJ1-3,TGTGCCAGCAGCCGGGCCATGAAGGGGCCTAACACCATATATTTT,CASSRAMKGPNTIYF
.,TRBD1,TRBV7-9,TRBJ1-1,TGTGCCAGCAGCCCCTCCGGGACAGGGGGAACTGAAGCTTTCTTT,CASSPSGTGGTEAFF
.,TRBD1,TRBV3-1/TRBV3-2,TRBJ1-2,TGTGCCAGCAGCCTCTTCATCCGGGACAGGAGAAACTATGGCTACACCTTC,CASSLFIRDRRNYGYTF
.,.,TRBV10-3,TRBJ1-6,TGTGCCATCAGCCTAGGGATCTCCTATAATTCACCCCTCCACTTT,CAISLGISYNSPLHF
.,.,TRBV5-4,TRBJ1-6,TGTGCCAGCAGGCAGGGAGGATCACCCCTCCACTTT,CASRQGGSPLHF
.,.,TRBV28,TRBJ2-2,TGTGCCAGCAGCCCGAGCGACACCGGGGAGCTGTTTTTT,CASSPSDTGELFF
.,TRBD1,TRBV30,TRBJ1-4,TGTGCCTGGAGTGGGGGGACAGGGGGAGGTGAAAAACTGTTTTTT,CAWSGGTGGGEKLFF
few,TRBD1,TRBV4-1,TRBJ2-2,TGCGCCAGCAGCCCCCGCCGTGGGACAGGGGTAGGCGGGGAGCTGTTTTTT,CASSPRRGTGVGGELFF
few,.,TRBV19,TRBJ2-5,TGTGCCAGTAGTCCCCGGGTGGGAATGGAGACCCAGTACTTC,CASSPRVGMETQYF
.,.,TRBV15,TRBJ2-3,TGTGCCACCAGCAGAGACGGCAGCCTAACAGATACGCAGTATTTT,CATSRDGSLTDTQYF
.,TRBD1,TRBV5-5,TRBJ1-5,TGTGCCAGCAGCTTTCTACAGGGGAGCAATCAGCCCCAGCATTTT,CASSFLQGSNQPQHF
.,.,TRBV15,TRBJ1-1,TGTGCCACCAGCACCTCCGGGGGCACTGAAGCTTTCTTT,CATSTSGGTEAFF
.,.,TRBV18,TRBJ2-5,TGTGCCAGCTCACGGGGACCACAAGAGACCCAGTACTTC,CASSRGPQETQYF
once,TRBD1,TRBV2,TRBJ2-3,TGTGCCACCTCCACACGGACAGGGGGCACAGATACGCAGTATTTT,CATSTRTGGTDTQYF
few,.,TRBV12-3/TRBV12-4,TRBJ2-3,TGTGCCAGCAGTTTGGGCTCCGGTACGCAGTATTTT,CASSLGSGTQYF
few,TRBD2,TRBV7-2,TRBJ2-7,TGTGCCAGCAGCTTACAGCGGGACTCCTACGAGCAGTACTTC,CASSLQRDSYEQYF
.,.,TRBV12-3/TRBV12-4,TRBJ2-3,TGTGCCAGCACTCGACAGGGCACAGATACGCAGTATTTT,CASTRQGTDTQYF
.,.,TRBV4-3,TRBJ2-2,TGCGCCAGCAGCCAAAGCCGGGGCCGAGAGGAGCAGCTGTTTTTT,CASSQSRGREEQLFF
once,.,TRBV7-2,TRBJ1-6,TGTGCCAGCAGCTTAGCTGCAGGCTCTTCACCCCTCCACTTT,CASSLAAGSSPLHF
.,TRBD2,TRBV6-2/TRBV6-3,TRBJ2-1,TGTGCCAGCAGCCAGACTAGCGGGATGGTCAATGAGCAGTTCTTC,CASSQTSGMVNEQFF
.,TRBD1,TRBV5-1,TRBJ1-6,TGCGCCAGCAGCCCGGGACAGCCCAATTCACCCCTCCACTTT,CASSPGQPNSPLHF
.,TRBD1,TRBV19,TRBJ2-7,TGTGCCAGTATAGGAGACAGGGCGGTGTTAGTGCGGTACTTC,CASIGDRAVLVRYF
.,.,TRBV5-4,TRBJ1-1,TGTGCCAGCAACCCCGGGGGGAAGAGTGGCGCTTTCTTT,CASNPGGKSGAFF
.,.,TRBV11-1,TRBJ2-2,TGTGCCAGCAGCCCGGACTTAAATACCGGGGAGCTGTTTTTT,CASSPDLNTGELFF